The next 23 T cell receptor beta chains were all read from a single sample in a study of T cell responses to AZD1222 COVID-19 vaccine. TCRdb's table, derived via immunoSEQ multiplex PCR, lists solely in-frame clones and lacks some. The top ten hold 1% to 1.5% of the sample, which has approximately 100,000 clones, more than 85% seen once. Specimen: peripheral blood, collected on day 0 of AZD1222 vaccination. All receptors derive from an adult in good health.

This chain links TRBV4-1 with TRBJ1-2, with a tentative D call TRBD1 (5 bases). The CDR3 consists of 17 residues. Trimming left V 0 bases short and J 1 base short, with 15 bases between. Germline values: CDR1 MGHRA, CDR2 YSYEKL. The CDR3 bases are TGCGCCAGCAGCCAAGAAGGGGCTCTTGGAAATAACTATGGCTACACCTTC. Protein: CASSQEGALGNNYGYTF.

V is TRBV7-9 and J is TRBJ2-2; 10 positions agree with TRBD2. J gave up 3 bases and V 2 bases, and 6 bases lay outside the gene matches. This CDR3 is built from 17 residues. The germline V gene encodes CDR1 SEHNR and CDR2 FQNEAQ (reference sequence). CDR3: CASSLRSSGSDTGELFF. CDR3 nucleotides: TGTGCCAGCAGCTTACGCTCTAGCGGGAGTGACACCGGGGAGCTGTTTTTT.

The V gene is TRBV3-1 (or the pseudogene TRBV3-2), the J gene TRBJ2-2; 12 bases are a match to TRBD2. The CDR3 has 17 residues. Germline CDR1 reads LGHDT; CDR2 reads YNNKEL (reference sequence). Trimming at V came to 6 bases and at J to 7 bases, leaving 12 bases not matched to a gene. CDR3 nucleotide sequence: TGTGCCAGCAGAGCCGGCCTAGCGGGGGGGCAAAACGGGGAGCTGTTTTTT. It encodes CASRAGLAGGQNGELFF.

This chain joins TRBV2 and TRBJ2-1, with a tentative D call TRBD1 (6 bases). The CDR3 is made up of 15 amino acids. V lost 5 bases, J lost 5 bases, and 16 bases lay in between. Germline V gives CDR1 SNHLY, CDR2 FYNNEI. The CDR3 nucleotides are TGTGCCAGCAGTCGAGCAGGGGCGCCCGACAATGAGCAGTTCTTC. As protein: CASSRAGAPDNEQFF. Full variable domain (rest looked up from reference TRBV2 and TRBJ2-1): EPEVTQTPSHQVTQMGQEVILRCVPISNHLYFYWYRQILGQKVEFLVSFYNNEISEKSEIFDDQFSVERPDGSNFTLKIRSTKLEDSAMYFCASSRAGAPDNEQFFGPGTRLTVL.

The rearrangement uses TRBV18 and TRBJ2-7; tentative D call: TRBD2 (7 bases). Deletions cut 3 bases from V and 4 bases from J, with 13 bases between. The CDR3 runs 14 residues. The V gene's germline CDR1 is KGHSH and CDR2 LQKENI. CDR3 nucleotides: TGTGCCAGCTCACCGGGGGGGGCGGTTTACGAGCAGTACTTC. This gives the protein CASSPGGAVYEQYF.

The chain employs TRBV2 and TRBJ1-1, with D possibly being TRBD1 (5 bases). The CDR3 extends over 16 amino acids. V was pared by 7 bases and J by 4 bases, with 22 bases between. CDR1 is SNHLY, CDR2 FYNNEI, per germline. The CDR3 sequence: CASIYRLDGLGTEAFF. Here the CDR3 DNA reads TGTGCCAGCATTTACAGGTTGGACGGTTTGGGCACTGAAGCTTTCTTT.

The chain combines TRBV7-8 with TRBJ1-1; tentatively, D is TRBD1 (5 bases). Germline V gene data show CDR1 as SGHVS and CDR2 as FQNEAQ. V dropped 2 bases and J dropped 4 bases, with 17 bases sitting between them. The CDR3 is made up of 16 amino acids. CDR3 in amino acids: CASSLMGGKSGTEAFF. CDR3 bases: TGTGCCAGCAGCTTAATGGGGGGTAAAAGTGGCACTGAAGCTTTCTTT.

The rearrangement joins TRBV7-6 to TRBJ2-1, with 8 bases fitting TRBD1. This CDR3 comprises 15 residues. V gave up 0 bases and J gave up 8 bases; unmatched junction bases: 6. Germline V gene lookup returns CDR1 SGHVS and CDR2 FNYEAQ. CDR3 sequence: CASSLARDRRDEQFF. DNA for the CDR3: TGTGCCAGCAGCTTAGCCCGGGACAGGAGGGATGAGCAGTTCTTC.

The genes are TRBV2 and TRBJ2-5; 9 positions match TRBD1. Germline V CDR1 and CDR2: SNHLY, FYNNEI. This CDR3 spans 14 amino acids. The junction had 8 bases not matched to a gene; V was cut back by 7 bases and J by 5 bases. The CDR3 DNA is TGTGCCAGCACTCGCGACAGGGGGTTTGAGACCCAGTACTTC. Residues: CASTRDRGFETQYF. The full variable domain, with the rest looked up from reference TRBV2 and TRBJ2-5, is EPEVTQTPSHQVTQMGQEVILRCVPISNHLYFYWYRQILGQKVEFLVSFYNNEISEKSEIFDDQFSVERPDGSNFTLKIRSTKLEDSAMYFCASTRDRGFETQYFGPGTRLLVL.

This rearrangement joins TRBV6-2 or TRBV6-3 to TRBJ1-2, with 12 bases aligning to TRBD1. J lost 5 bases, V lost 2 bases, and 3 bases had no gene match. The CDR3 covers 15 residues. From germline, CDR1 is MNHEY and CDR2 SVGEGT. The CDR3 loop reads CASSYPGQGAYGYTF. The CDR3 nucleotides are TGTGCCAGCAGTTACCCGGGACAGGGGGCTTATGGCTACACCTTC.

The CDR3 region is CASSLESDQETQYF. The CDR3 coding sequence is TGCGCCAGCAGCTTGGAGTCGGACCAAGAGACCCAGTACTTC. The chain recombines TRBV5-1 with TRBJ2-5; D remains ambiguous. The V end lost 0 bases, the J end lost 0 bases, and 6 bases lay between the germline ends. The CDR3 runs to 14 residues. Germline assignment: CDR1 SGHRS and CDR2 YFSETQ.

For the CDR3, the DNA is TGTGCCAGCAGGATTGGTGGTGAGCAGTTCTTC. Encoded protein: CASRIGGEQFF. The chain uses TRBV5-6 and TRBJ2-1; D uncertain. Trimming cost V 5 bases and J 9 bases, with 9 bases left between them. There are 11 residues in the CDR3. Looked up from germline, CDR1 is SGHDT and CDR2 is YYEEEE.

The table lists this clone with a count of one. This rearrangement joins TRBV18 to TRBJ2-1; D is perhaps TRBD1 (5 bases). Deletions cut 6 bases from V and 8 bases from J, with 17 bases between. Germline CDR1 reads KGHSH; CDR2 reads LQKENI. The CDR3 runs 14 residues. The CDR3 is CASSQSGRADEQFF. As DNA, the CDR3 is TGTGCCAGCTCGCAGAGTGGCAGGGCGGATGAGCAGTTCTTC.

The genes are TRBV18 and TRBJ2-5, with D unclear. The CDR3 is made up of 13 amino acids. V was cut by 3 bases and J by 2 bases, with 7 bases left in between. CDR1 is KGHSH and CDR2 is LQKENI in the germline V gene. CDR3: CASSPELQETQYF. CDR3 DNA sequence: TGTGCCAGCTCACCGGAACTTCAAGAGACCCAGTACTTC.

The chain couples TRBV30 to TRBJ2-7, with 9 bases fitting TRBD2. Germline CDR1 and CDR2: GTSNPN and SVGIG (reference sequence). The junction had 14 bases not matched to a gene; V was cut back by 3 bases and J by 5 bases. This CDR3 has 16 amino acids. The CDR3 reads CAWSDKKPSGAHEQYF. CDR3 DNA: TGTGCCTGGAGCGACAAGAAACCTAGCGGGGCCCACGAGCAGTACTTC.

The rearrangement uses TRBV2 and TRBJ2-7; D unresolved. The CDR3 has 13 residues. In germline, CDR1 is SNHLY, CDR2 FYNNEI. Trimming left V 4 bases short and J 3 bases short, with 10 bases between. The CDR3 bases are TGTGCCAGCAGTGCAGCTTTCATCTACGAGCAGTACTTC. It encodes CASSAAFIYEQYF.

The rearrangement links TRBV27 to TRBJ1-1; a possible D gene is TRBD1 (5 bases). Germline-derived CDR1 and CDR2 are MNHEY and SMNVEV (reference sequence). V was cut by 4 bases and J by 7 bases, with 13 bases left in between. The CDR3 length is 13 residues. Written as DNA, the CDR3 is TGTGCCAGCAGTTCCAAACGGGGGGGTGAAGCTTTCTTT. As protein: CASSSKRGGEAFF.

The chain carries TRBV3-1 (or the pseudogene TRBV3-2) and TRBJ1-3; D unresolved. In germline, CDR1 is LGHDT, CDR2 YNNKEL (reference sequence). The CDR3 runs 14 residues. Deletions cut 5 bases from V and 4 bases from J, with 12 bases between. This CDR3 is CASSNKAGGNTIYF. CDR3 coding DNA: TGTGCCAGCAGCAATAAAGCGGGAGGAAACACCATATATTTT.

The chain combines TRBV7-2 with TRBJ2-7; the D gene is possibly TRBD2 (7 bases). CDR3 length equals 15 residues. Trimming took off 5 bases at V and 2 bases at J, with 16 bases between the two ends. Germline V gene lookup returns CDR1 SGHTA and CDR2 FQGNSA. CDR3 residues: CASSLEGGGPYEQYF. The CDR3 DNA sequence: TGTGCCAGCAGCCTAGAAGGGGGGGGCCCCTACGAGCAGTACTTC.

This chain links TRBV18 with TRBJ1-1; D uncertain. Germline loops: CDR1 KGHSH, CDR2 LQKENI. Trimming took 3 bases from V and 5 from J, leaving 22 bases between them. CDR3 size: 17 residues. CDR3 sequence (DNA): TGTGCCAGCTCACCCTTAGCTATATCGGGCCTTGGGACTGAAGCTTTCTTT. Residues: CASSPLAISGLGTEAFF.

This rearrangement joins TRBV20-1 to TRBJ2-1; D unresolved. The germline gives CDR1 DFQATT, CDR2 SNEGSKA (reference sequence). CDR3 size: 11 residues. V was pared by 6 bases and J by 5 bases, with 8 bases between. The CDR3 bases are TGCAGTGCCCAACCTGACAATGAGCAGTTCTTC. This codes for CSAQPDNEQFF.

The chain uses TRBV6-2 or TRBV6-3 and TRBJ1-1; a possible D gene is TRBD1 (5 bases). Trimming stripped 1 base from V and 13 bases from J, with 16 bases between. This CDR3 spans 13 amino acids. Germline V CDR1 and CDR2: MNHEY, SVGEGT. The DNA for the CDR3 is TGTGCCAGCAGTTACTTGGGGCGCGGGGAGAGTTTCTTT. Its translation: CASSYLGRGESFF.

V gene TRBV6-5 combines with J gene TRBJ2-2, with D possibly matching TRBD2 (5 bases). V was pared by 8 bases and J by 4 bases, with 11 bases between. The CDR3 has 13 residues. Germline loops: CDR1 MNHEY, CDR2 SVGAGI. The CDR3 loop is CASQSEGTGELFF. DNA of the CDR3: TGTGCCAGCCAGAGTGAGGGCACCGGGGAGCTGTTTTTT.